The rows below give T cell receptor beta chains drawn from one sample of a study of Ad26.COV2.S vaccination and SARS-CoV-2 variants. Sequencing was performed with immunoSEQ multiplex PCR; in TCRdb, only in-frame clones are kept and a portion is missing. The profile shows approximately 280,000 clones, more than 75% of them singletons. Here the sequenced sample was peripheral blood, taken in a trial of Ad26.COV2.S vaccine versus placebo. The receptors derive from a person aged 18-60 years who received the Ad26.COV2.S COVID-19 vaccine or a placebo. Both conserved end residues are part of each CDR3. A D gene is named only where the DNA matches it firmly. Clone size is shown for a subset of rows, as once, few, many or a class of expanded clone.

d_call: .; clone_size: .; v_call: TRBV27; j_call: TRBJ2-1; cdr3_aa: CASRTFSGPYNEQFF; cdr3_nt: TGTGCCAGCAGGACCTTCTCGGGGCCATACAATGAGCAGTTCTTC
d_call: .; clone_size: .; v_call: TRBV7-2; j_call: TRBJ2-7; cdr3_aa: CASSLGRGSYYEQYF; cdr3_nt: TGTGCCAGCAGCTTAGGAAGGGGAAGTTATTACGAGCAGTACTTC
d_call: .; clone_size: .; v_call: TRBV3-1/TRBV3-2; j_call: TRBJ1-4; cdr3_aa: CASSQDKQRANEKLFF; cdr3_nt: TGTGCCAGCAGCCAAGATAAACAACGGGCTAATGAAAAACTGTTTTTT
d_call: TRBD1; clone_size: .; v_call: TRBV11-2; j_call: TRBJ1-5; cdr3_aa: CASSKQGSNQPQHF; cdr3_nt: TGTGCCAGCAGCAAACAGGGGAGCAATCAGCCCCAGCATTTT
d_call: .; clone_size: .; v_call: TRBV10-3; j_call: TRBJ1-2; cdr3_aa: CAISESIRGLTNYGYTF; cdr3_nt: TGTGCCATCAGTGAGTCTATAAGGGGTTTGACTAACTATGGCTACACCTTC
d_call: TRBD2; clone_size: .; v_call: TRBV27; j_call: TRBJ2-5; cdr3_aa: CARKREGRLVKTQYF; cdr3_nt: TGTGCCAGGAAGCGGGAGGGCCGGTTGGTAAAGACCCAGTACTTC
d_call: .; clone_size: few; v_call: TRBV7-3; j_call: TRBJ1-1; cdr3_aa: CASSPGTVNTEAFF; cdr3_nt: TGTGCCAGCAGCCCCGGGACGGTTAACACTGAAGCTTTCTTT
d_call: TRBD1; clone_size: .; v_call: TRBV7-9; j_call: TRBJ1-2; cdr3_aa: CASSAQGVINYGYTF; cdr3_nt: TGTGCCAGCAGCGCACAGGGGGTAATCAACTATGGCTACACCTTC
d_call: .; clone_size: .; v_call: TRBV20-1; j_call: TRBJ2-3; cdr3_aa: CSASVPGADTQYF; cdr3_nt: TGCAGTGCTAGTGTGCCCGGCGCAGATACGCAGTATTTT
d_call: TRBD1; clone_size: once; v_call: TRBV7-6; j_call: TRBJ2-1; cdr3_aa: CASSPDRASYNEQFF; cdr3_nt: TGTGCCAGCAGTCCAGACAGGGCCTCCTACAATGAGCAGTTCTTC